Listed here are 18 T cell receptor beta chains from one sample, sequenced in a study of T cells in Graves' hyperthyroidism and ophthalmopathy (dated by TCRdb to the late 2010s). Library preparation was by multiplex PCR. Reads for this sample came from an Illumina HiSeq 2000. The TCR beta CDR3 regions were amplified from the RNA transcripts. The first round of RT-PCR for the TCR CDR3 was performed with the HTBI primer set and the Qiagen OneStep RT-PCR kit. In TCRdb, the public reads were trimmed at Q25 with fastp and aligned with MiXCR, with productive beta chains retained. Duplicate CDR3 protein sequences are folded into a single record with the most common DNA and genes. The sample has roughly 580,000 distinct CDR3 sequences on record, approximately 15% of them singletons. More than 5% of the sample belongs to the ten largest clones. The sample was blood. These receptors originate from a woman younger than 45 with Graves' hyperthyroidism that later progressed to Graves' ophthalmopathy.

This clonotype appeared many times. Here the CDR3 DNA reads TGTGCCAGCAGCCCCGCGTCCGGTGATGATCAGCCCCAGCATTTT. Translating it yields CASSPASGDDQPQHF. The chain combines TRBV28 with TRBJ1-5; D is ambiguous. Per the germline V gene, CDR1 is MDHEN and CDR2 is SYDVKM. The V gene lost 6 bases and the J gene lost 5 bases, with 17 bases spanning the gap. The CDR3 totals 15 residues.

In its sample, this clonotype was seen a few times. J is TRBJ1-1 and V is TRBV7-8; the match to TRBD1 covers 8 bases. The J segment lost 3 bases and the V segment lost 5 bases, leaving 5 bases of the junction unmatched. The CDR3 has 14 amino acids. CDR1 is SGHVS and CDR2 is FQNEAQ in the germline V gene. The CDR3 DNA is TGTGCCAGCAGCCCCTTACAGGGGGACACTGAAGCTTTCTTT. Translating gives CASSPLQGDTEAFF.

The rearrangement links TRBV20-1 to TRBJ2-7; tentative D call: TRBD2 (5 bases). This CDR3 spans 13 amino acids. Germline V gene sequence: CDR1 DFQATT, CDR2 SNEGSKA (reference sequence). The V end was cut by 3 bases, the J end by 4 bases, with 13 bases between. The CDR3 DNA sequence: TGCAGTGCTAGGTCTACTAGAGATTACGAGCAGTACTTC. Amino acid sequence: CSARSTRDYEQYF.

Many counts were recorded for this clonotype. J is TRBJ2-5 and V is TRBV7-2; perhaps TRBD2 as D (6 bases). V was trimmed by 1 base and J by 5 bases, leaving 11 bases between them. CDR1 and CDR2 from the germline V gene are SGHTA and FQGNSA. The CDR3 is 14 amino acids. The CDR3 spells CASSLGAGPETQYF. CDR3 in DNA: TGTGCCAGCAGCTTAGGCGCGGGACCGGAGACCCAGTACTTC.

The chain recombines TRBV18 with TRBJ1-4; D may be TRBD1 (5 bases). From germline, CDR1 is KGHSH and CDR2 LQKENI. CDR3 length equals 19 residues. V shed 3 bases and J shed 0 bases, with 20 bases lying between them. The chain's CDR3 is CASSPRQKVDAATNEKLFF. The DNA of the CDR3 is TGTGCCAGCTCACCTCGACAGAAGGTAGACGCCGCAACTAATGAAAAACTGTTTTTT.

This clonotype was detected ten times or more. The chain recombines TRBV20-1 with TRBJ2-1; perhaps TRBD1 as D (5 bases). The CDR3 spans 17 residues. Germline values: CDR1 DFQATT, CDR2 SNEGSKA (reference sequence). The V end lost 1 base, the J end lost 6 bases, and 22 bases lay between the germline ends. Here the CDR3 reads CSARGQAGYSQGNEQFF. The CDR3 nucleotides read TGCAGTGCTAGAGGGCAGGCAGGTTACTCCCAGGGCAATGAGCAGTTCTTC.

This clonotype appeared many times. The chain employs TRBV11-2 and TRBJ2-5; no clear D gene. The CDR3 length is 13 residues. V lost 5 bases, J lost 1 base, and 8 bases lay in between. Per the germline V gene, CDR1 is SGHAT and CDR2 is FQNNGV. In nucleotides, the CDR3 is TGTGCCAGCAGCCCCGCGGTCCAAGAGACCCAGTACTTC. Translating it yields CASSPAVQETQYF.

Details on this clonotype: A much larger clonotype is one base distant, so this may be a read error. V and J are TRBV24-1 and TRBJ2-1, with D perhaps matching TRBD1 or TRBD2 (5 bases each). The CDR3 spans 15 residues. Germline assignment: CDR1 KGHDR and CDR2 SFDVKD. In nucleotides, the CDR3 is TGTGCCACCAGTGATAGGGACGAGACCTACAATGAGCCGTTCTTC. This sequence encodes CATSDRDETYNEPFF.

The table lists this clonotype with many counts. The CDR3 sequence is CASSREVETQYF. DNA for the CDR3: TGCGCCAGCAGCCGGGAGGTGGAGACCCAGTACTTC. The V gene is TRBV10-2, the J gene TRBJ2-5; 7 nucleotides match TRBD2. Germline lookup yields CDR1 WSHSY and CDR2 SAAADI. This CDR3 spans 12 amino acids. V dropped 6 bases and J dropped 5; count of bases not matched to a gene: 3.

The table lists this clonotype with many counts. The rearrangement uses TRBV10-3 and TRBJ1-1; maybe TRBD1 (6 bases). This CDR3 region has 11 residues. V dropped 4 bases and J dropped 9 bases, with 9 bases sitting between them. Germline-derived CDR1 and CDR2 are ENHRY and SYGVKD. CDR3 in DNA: TGTGCCATCAGTGGTGGGGGGCAAGCTTTCTTT. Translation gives CAISGGGQAFF.

The CDR3 loop reads CASGVHSTQGEGTEAFF. The CDR3 coding sequence is TGTGCCAGCGGCGTACACTCCACTCAGGGTGAGGGCACTGAAGCTTTCTTT. The V call is TRBV7-8, the J call TRBJ1-1, with a tentative D call TRBD1 (5 bases). V was clipped by 8 bases and J by 4 bases, with 26 bases between them. The V gene's germline CDR1 is SGHVS and CDR2 FQNEAQ. The CDR3 loop spans 17 amino acids.

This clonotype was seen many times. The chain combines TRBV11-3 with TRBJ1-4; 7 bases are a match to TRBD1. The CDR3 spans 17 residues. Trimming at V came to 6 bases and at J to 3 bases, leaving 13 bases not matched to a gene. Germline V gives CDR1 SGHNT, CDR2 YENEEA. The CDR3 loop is CASSYRGRTLSNEKLFF. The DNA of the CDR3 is TGTGCCAGCAGTTACAGGGGCCGGACACTTTCTAATGAAAAACTGTTTTTT.

CDR3 DNA: TGTGCCAGTGAGTCCTTTACCTACGAGCAGTACTTC. It specifies CASESFTYEQYF. The chain has TRBV19 and TRBJ2-7, with D uncertain. V shed 8 bases and J shed 2 bases, with 10 bases lying between them. CDR1 is LNHDA and CDR2 is SQIVND in the germline V gene (reference sequence). The CDR3 extends over 12 amino acids.

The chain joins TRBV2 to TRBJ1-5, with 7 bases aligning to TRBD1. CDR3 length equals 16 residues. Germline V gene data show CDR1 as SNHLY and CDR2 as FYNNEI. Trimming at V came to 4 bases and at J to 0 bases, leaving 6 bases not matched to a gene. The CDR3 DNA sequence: TGTGCCAGCAGTGTAACAGGGGCGGTTAGCAATCAGCCCCAGCATTTT. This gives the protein CASSVTGAVSNQPQHF.

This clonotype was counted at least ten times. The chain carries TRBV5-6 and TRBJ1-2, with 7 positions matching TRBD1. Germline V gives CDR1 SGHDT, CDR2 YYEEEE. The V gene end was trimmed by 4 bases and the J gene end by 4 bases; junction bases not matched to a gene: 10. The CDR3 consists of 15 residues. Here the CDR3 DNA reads TGTGCCAGCAGCCCACCGATGACAGGGAGCTATGGCTACACCTTC. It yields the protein CASSPPMTGSYGYTF. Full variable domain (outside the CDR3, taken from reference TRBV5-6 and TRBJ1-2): DAGVTQSPTHLIKTRGQQVTLRCSPKSGHDTVSWYQQALGQGPQFIFQYYEEEERQRGNFPDRFSGHQFPNYSSELNVNALLLGDSALYLCASSPPMTGSYGYTFGSGTRLTVV.

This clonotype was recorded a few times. The DNA of the CDR3 is TGTGCCAGCAGTTACCCCCTCACAGGGTTAAATCAGCCCCAGCATTTT. This gives the protein CASSYPLTGLNQPQHF. The chain is built from TRBV6-2 or TRBV6-3 and TRBJ1-5; possibly TRBD1 for D (6 bases). Per the germline V gene, CDR1 is MNHEY and CDR2 is SVGEGT. V was trimmed by 2 bases and J by 4 bases, leaving 15 bases between them. The CDR3 is 16 residues long.

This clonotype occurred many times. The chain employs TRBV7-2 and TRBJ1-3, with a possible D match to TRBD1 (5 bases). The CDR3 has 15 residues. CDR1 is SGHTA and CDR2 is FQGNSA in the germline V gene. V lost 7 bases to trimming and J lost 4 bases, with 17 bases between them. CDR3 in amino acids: CASTRRGGEGNTIYF. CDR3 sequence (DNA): TGTGCCAGCACCCGTAGGGGCGGGGAAGGAAACACCATATATTTT.

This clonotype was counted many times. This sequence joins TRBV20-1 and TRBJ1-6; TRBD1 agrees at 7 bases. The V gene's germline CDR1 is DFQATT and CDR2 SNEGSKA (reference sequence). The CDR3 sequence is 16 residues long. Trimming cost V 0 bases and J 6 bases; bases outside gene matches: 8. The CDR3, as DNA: TGCAGTGCTAGAGAAGCTAGGGGACAGCCTAATTCACCCCTCCACTTT. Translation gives CSAREARGQPNSPLHF.